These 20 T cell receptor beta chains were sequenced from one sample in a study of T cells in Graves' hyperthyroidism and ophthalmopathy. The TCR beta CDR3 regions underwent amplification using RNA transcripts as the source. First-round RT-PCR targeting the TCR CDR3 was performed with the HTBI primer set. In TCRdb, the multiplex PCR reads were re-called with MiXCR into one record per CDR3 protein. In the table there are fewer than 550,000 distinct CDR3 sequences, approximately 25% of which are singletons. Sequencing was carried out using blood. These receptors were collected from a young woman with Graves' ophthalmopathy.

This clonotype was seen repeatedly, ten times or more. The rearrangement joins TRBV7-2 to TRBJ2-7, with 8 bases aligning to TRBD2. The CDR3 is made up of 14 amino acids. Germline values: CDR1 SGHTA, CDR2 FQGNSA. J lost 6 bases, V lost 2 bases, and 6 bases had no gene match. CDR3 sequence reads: CASSLKAGEGEQYF. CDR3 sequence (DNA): TGTGCCAGCAGCTTAAAAGCGGGAGAGGGCGAGCAGTACTTC.

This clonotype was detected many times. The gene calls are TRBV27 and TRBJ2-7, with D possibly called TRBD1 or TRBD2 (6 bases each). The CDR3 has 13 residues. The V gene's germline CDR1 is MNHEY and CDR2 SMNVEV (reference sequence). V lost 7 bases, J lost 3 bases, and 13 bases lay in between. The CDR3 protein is CASTRGPLYEQYF. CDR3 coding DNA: TGTGCCAGCACCCGGGGGCCCCTCTACGAGCAGTACTTC.

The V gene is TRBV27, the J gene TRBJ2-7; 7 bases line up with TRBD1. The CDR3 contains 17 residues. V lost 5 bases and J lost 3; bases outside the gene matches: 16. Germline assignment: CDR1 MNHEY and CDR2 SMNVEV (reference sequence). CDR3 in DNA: TGTGCCAGCAGTCCGGACGAGGGGGCTCAAGTTCACTACGAGCAGTACTTC. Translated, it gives CASSPDEGAQVHYEQYF.

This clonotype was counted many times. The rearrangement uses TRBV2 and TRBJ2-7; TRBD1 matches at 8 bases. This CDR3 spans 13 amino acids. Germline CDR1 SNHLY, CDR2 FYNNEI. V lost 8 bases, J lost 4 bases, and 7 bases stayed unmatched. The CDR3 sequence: CASRSGGQYEQYF. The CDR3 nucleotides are TGTGCCAGCCGCTCAGGGGGCCAGTACGAGCAGTACTTC. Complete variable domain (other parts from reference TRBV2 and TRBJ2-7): EPEVTQTPSHQVTQMGQEVILRCVPISNHLYFYWYRQILGQKVEFLVSFYNNEISEKSEIFDDQFSVERPDGSNFTLKIRSTKLEDSAMYFCASRSGGQYEQYFGPGTRLTVT.

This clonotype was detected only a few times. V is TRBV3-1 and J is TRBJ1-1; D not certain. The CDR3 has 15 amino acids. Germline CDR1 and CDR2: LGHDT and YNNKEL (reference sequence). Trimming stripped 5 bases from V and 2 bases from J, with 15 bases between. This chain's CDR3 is CASSGRPAINTEAFF. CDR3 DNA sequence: TGTGCCAGCAGCGGTCGTCCGGCCATCAACACTGAAGCTTTCTTT.

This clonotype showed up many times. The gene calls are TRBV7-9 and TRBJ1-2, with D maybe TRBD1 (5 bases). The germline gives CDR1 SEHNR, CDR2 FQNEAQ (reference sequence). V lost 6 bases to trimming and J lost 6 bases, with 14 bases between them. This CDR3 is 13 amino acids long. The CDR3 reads CASSPDRANGYTF. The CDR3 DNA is TGTGCCAGCAGTCCCGACAGAGCGAATGGCTACACCTTC.

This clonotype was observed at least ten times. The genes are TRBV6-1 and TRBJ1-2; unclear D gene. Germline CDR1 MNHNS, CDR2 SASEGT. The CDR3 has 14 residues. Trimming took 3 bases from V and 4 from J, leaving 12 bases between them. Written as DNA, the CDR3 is TGTGCCAGCAGTGACCAAACGGCAGGCTATGGCTACACCTTC. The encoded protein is CASSDQTAGYGYTF.

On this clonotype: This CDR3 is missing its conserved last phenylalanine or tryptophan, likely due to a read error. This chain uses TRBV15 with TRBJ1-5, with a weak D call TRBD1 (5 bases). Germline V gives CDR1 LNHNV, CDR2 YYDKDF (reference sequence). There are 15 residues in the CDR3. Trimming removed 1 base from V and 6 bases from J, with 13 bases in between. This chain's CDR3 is CATSRVEGTVQPQHY. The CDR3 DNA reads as TGTGCCACCAGCAGAGTGGAAGGGACTGTTCAGCCCCAGCATTAT.

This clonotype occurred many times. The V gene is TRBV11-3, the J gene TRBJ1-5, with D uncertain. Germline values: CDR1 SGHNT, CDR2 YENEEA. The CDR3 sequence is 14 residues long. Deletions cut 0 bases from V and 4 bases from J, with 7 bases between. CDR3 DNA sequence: TGTGCCAGCAGCTTAGAGGCGGTGAATCAGCCCCAGCATTTT. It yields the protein CASSLEAVNQPQHF. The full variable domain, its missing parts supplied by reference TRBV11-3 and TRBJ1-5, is EAGVVQSPRYKIIEKKQPVAFWCNPISGHNTLYWYLQNLGQGPELLIRYENEEAVDDSQLPKDRFSAERLKGVDSTLKIQPAELGDSAVYLCASSLEAVNQPQHFGDGTRLSIL.

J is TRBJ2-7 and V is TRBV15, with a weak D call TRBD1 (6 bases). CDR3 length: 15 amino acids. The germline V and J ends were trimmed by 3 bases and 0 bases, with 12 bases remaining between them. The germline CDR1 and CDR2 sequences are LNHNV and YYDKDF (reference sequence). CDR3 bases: TGTGCCACCAGCAGTTCCGGACAGAGCTCCTACGAGCAGTACTTC. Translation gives CATSSSGQSSYEQYF.

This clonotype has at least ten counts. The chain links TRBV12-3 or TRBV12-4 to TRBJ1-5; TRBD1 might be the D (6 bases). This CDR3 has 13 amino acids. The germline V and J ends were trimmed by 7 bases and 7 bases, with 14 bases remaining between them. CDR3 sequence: CASTGTSGQPQHF. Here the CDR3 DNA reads TGTGCCAGCACCGGGACATCAGGACAGCCCCAGCATTTT.

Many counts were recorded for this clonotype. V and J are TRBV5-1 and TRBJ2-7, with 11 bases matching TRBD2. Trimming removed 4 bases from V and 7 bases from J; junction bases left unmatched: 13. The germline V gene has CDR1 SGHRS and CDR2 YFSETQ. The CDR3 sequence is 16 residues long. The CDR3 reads CASSETSGGDTQEQYF. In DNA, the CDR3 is TGCGCCAGCAGCGAAACTAGCGGGGGCGACACCCAGGAGCAGTACTTC.

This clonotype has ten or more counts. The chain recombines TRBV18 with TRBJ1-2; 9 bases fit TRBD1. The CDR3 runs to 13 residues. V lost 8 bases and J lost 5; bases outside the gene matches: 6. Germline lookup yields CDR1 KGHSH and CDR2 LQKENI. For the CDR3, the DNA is TGTGCCAGCAGCCCGGGACAGGGATATGGCTACACCTTC. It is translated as CASSPGQGYGYTF.

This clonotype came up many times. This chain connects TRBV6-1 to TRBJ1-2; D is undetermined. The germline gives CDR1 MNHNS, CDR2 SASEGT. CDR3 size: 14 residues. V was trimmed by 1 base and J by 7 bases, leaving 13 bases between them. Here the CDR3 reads CASSEVLSDVGYTF. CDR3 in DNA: TGTGCCAGCAGTGAAGTTTTGTCGGACGTTGGCTACACCTTC.

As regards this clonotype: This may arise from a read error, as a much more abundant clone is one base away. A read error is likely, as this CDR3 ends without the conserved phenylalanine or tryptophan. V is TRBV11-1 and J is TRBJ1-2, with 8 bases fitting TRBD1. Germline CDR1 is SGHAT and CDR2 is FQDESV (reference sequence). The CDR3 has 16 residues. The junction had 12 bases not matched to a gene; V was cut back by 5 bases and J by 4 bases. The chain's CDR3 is CASSPGGEGAIYGYTY. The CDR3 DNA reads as TGTGCCAGCAGCCCAGGGGGCGAGGGGGCGATCTATGGCTACACCTAC.

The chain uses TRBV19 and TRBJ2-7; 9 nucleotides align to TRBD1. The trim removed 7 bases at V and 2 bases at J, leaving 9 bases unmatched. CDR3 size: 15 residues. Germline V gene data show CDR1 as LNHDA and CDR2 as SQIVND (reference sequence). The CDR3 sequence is CASKSGTGKPYEQYF. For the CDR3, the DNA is TGTGCCAGTAAATCCGGGACAGGGAAACCCTACGAGCAGTACTTC.

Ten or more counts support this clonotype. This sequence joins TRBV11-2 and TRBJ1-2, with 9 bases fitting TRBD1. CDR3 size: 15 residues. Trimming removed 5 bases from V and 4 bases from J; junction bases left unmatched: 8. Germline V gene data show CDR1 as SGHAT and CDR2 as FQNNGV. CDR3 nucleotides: TGTGCCAGCAGCCCCCGGACAGGGGAGGCCTATGGCTACACCTTC. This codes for CASSPRTGEAYGYTF.

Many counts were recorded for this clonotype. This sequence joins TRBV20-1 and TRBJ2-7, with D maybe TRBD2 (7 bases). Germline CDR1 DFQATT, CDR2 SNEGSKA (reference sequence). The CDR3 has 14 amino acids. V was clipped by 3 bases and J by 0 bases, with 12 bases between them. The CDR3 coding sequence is TGCAGTGCTAGGGGGGGGACAAGCTCCTACGAGCAGTACTTC. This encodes CSARGGTSSYEQYF.

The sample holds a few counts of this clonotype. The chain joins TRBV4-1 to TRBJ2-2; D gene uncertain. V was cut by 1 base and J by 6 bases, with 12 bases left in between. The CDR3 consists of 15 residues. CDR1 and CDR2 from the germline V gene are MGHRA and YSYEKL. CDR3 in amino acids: CASSQGGLSSGELFF. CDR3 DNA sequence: TGCGCCAGCAGCCAAGGTGGCCTAAGTTCCGGGGAGCTGTTTTTT.

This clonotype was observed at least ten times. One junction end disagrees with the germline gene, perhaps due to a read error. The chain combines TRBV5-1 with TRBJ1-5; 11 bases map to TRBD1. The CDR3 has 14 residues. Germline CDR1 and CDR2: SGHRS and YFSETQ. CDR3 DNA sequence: TGTGCCAGCAGTTTAGGGACAGGGGGTCAGCCCCAGCATTTT. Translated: CASSLGTGGQPQHF. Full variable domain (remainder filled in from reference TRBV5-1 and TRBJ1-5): KAGVTQTPRYLIKTRGQQVTLSCSPISGHRSVSWYQQTPGQGLQFLFEYFSETQRNKGNFPGRFSGRQFSNSRSEMNVSTLELGDSALYLCASSLGTGGQPQHFGDGTRLSIL.